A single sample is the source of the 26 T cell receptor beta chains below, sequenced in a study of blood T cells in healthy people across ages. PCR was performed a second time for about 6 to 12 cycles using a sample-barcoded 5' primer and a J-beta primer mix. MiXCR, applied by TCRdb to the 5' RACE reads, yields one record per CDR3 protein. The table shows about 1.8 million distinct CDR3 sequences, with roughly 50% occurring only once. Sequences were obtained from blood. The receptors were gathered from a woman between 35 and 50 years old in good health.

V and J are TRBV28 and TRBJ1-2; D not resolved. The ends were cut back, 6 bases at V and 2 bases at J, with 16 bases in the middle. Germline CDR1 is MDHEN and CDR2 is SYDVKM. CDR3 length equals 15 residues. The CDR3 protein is CASSYGPTLNYGYTF. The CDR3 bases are TGTGCCAGCAGCTATGGGCCGACCTTAAACTATGGCTACACCTTC.

The CDR3 loop is CASKPLAGSDTQYF. DNA for the CDR3: TGTGCCAGCAAACCACTAGCGGGGTCAGATACGCAGTATTTT. The rearrangement joins TRBV6-4 to TRBJ2-3, with 10 bases aligning to TRBD2. The ends lost 7 bases at V and 4 bases at J; junction bases unmatched: 5. The CDR3 consists of 14 residues. In germline, CDR1 is MRHNA, CDR2 SNTAGT.

The CDR3, as DNA: TGCGCCAGCAGCCCCGGTAGGACAGAATGGAGATATGGCTACACCTTC. The encoded protein is CASSPGRTEWRYGYTF. This rearrangement joins TRBV5-1 to TRBJ1-2; possibly TRBD1 for D (6 bases). The V gene lost 4 bases and the J gene lost 5 bases, with 21 bases spanning the gap. The CDR3 covers 16 residues. Germline V gives CDR1 SGHRS, CDR2 YFSETQ.

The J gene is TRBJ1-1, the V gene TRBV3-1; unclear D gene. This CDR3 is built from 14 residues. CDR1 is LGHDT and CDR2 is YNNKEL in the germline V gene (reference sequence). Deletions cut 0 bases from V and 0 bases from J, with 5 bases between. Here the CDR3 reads CASSQDNLNTEAFF. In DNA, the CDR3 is TGTGCCAGCAGCCAAGATAACTTGAACACTGAAGCTTTCTTT.

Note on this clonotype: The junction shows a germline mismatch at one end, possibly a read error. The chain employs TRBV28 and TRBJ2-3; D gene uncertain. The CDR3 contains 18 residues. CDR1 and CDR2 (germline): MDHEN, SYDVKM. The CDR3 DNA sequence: TGTGCCAGCAGGCCCCTAGGTAGGGCAGAGGAAAACACAGATGCGCAGTATTTT. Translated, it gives CASRPLGRAEENTDAQYF.

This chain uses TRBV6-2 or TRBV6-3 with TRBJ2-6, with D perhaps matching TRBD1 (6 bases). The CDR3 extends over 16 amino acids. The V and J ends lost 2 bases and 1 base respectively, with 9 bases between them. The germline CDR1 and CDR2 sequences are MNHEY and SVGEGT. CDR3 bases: TGTGCCAGCAGTTACGGGGGACATTCTGGGGCCAACGTCCTGACTTTC. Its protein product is CASSYGGHSGANVLTF.

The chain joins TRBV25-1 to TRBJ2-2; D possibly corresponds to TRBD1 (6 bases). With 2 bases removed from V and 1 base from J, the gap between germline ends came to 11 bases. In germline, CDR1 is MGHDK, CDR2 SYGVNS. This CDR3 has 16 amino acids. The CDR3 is CASSEDGGLNTGELFF. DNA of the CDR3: TGTGCCAGCAGTGAAGATGGGGGCCTGAACACCGGGGAGCTGTTTTTT. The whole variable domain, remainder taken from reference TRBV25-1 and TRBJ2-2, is EADIYQTPRYLVIGTGKKITLECSQTMGHDKMYWYQQDPGMELHLIHYSYGVNSTEKGDLSSESTVSRIRTEHFPLTLESARPSHTSQYLCASSEDGGLNTGELFFGEGSRLTVL.

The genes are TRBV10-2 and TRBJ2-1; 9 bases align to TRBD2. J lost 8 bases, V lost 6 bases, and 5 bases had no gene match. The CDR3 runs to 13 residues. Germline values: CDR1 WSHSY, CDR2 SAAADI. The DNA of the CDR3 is TGCGCCAGCAGAGCTAGCGGGGTTGATGAGCAGTTCTTC. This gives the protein CASRASGVDEQFF.

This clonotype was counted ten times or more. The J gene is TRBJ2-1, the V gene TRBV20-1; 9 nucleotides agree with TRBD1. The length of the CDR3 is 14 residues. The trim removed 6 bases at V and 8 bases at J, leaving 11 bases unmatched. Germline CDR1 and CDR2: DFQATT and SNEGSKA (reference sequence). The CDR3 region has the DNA TGCAGTGCCACCTACAGGGGGCGTTTCGATGAGCAGTTCTTC. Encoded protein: CSATYRGRFDEQFF.

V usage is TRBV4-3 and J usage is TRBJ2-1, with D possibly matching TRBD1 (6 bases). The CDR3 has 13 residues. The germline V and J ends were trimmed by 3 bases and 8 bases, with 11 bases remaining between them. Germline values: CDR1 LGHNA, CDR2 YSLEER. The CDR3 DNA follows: TGCGCCAGCAGCCACCTACAGGGCGATGAGCAGTTCTTC. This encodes CASSHLQGDEQFF.

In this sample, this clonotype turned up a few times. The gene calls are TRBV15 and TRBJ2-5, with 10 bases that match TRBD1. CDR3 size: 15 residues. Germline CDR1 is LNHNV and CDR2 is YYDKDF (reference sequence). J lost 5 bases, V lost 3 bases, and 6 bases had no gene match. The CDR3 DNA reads TGTGCCACCAGCAGCCCTGACAGGGGGCGTGAGACCCAGTACTTC. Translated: CATSSPDRGRETQYF.

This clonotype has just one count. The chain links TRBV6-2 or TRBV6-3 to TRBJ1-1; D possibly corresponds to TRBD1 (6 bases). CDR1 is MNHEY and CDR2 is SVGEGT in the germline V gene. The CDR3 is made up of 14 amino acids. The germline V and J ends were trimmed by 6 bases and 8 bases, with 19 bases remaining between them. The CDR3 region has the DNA TGTGCCAGCAGATCCCAGGGGTCCCCGGGAGAAGCTTTCTTT. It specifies CASRSQGSPGEAFF.

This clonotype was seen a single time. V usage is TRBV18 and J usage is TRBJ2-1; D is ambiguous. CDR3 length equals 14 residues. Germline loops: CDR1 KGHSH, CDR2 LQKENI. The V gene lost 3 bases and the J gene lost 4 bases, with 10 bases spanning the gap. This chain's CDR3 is CASSPTESYNEQFF. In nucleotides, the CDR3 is TGTGCCAGCTCACCCACCGAATCTTACAATGAGCAGTTCTTC.

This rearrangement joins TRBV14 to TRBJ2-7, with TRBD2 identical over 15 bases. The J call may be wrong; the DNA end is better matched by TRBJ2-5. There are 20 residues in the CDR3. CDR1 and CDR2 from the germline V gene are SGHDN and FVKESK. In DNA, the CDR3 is TGTGCCAGCAGCCAAGATTTAGGGACTAGCGGGGGGACTATATCAACGACCCAGTACTTC. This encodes CASSQDLGTSGGTISTTQYF.

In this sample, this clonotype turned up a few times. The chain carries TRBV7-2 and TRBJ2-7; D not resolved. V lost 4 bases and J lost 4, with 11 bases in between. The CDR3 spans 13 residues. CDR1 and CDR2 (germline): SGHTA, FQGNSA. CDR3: CASSSPIGYEQYF. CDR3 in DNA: TGTGCCAGCAGCTCCCCCATCGGTTACGAGCAGTACTTC.

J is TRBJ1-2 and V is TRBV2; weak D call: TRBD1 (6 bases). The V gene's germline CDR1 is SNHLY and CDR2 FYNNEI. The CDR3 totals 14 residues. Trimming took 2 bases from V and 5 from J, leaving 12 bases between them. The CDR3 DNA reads TGTGCCAGCAGTGAAACGACAGGTTTATATGGCTACACCTTC. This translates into CASSETTGLYGYTF.

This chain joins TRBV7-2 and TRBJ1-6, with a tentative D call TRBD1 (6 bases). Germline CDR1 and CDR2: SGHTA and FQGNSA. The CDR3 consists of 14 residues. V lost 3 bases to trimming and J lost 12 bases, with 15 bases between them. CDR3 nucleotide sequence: TGTGCCAGCAGCTTCTCCCGGGGGCAATTACCCCTCCACTTT. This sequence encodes CASSFSRGQLPLHF.

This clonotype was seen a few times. DNA for the CDR3: TGTGCCAGCAGTCCGACAGCAGCCGGGACAGACTACGAGCAGTACTTC. Its protein is CASSPTAAGTDYEQYF. The chain is built from TRBV11-2 and TRBJ2-7; 7 bases line up with TRBD1. The CDR3 consists of 16 residues. Germline assignment: CDR1 SGHAT and CDR2 FQNNGV. V dropped 6 bases and J dropped 3; count of bases not matched to a gene: 14.

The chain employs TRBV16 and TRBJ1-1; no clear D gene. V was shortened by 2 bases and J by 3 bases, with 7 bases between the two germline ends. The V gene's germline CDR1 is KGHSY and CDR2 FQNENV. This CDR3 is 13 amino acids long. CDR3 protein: CASSQMQYTEAFF. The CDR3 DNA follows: TGTGCCAGCAGCCAAATGCAGTACACTGAAGCTTTCTTT.

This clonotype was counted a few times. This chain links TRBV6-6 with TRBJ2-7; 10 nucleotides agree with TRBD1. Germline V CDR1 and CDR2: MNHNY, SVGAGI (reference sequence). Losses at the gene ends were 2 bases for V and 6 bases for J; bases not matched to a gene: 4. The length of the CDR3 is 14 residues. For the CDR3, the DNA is TGTGCCAGCAGTTACGGGACAGGGGAAGGCGAGCAGTACTTC. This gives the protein CASSYGTGEGEQYF.

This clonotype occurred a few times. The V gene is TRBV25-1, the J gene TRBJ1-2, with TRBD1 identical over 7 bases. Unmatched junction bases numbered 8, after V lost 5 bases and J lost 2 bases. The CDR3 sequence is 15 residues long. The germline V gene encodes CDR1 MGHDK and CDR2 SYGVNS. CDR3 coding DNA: TGTGCCAGCAGTTCCATCCGGGACAGCAACTATGGCTACACCTTC. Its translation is CASSSIRDSNYGYTF.

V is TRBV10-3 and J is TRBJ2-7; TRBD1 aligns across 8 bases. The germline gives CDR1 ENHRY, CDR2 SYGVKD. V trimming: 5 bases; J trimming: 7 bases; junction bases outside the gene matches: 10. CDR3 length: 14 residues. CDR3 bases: TGTGCCATCAGTTTAAAAGGACAGGGCTGGGAGCAGTACTTC. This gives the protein CAISLKGQGWEQYF.

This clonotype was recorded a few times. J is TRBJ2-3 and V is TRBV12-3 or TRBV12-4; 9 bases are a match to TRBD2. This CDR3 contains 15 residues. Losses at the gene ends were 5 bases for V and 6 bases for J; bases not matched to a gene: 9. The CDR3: CASSPMTSGQDTQYF. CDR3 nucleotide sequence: TGTGCCAGCAGTCCCATGACTAGCGGCCAGGATACGCAGTATTTT.

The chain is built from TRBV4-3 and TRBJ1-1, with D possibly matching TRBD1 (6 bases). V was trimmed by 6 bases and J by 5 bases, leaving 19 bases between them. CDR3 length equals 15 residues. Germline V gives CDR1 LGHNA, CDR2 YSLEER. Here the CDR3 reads CASRDFGGLGTEAFF. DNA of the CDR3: TGCGCCAGCAGGGATTTCGGGGGGCTGGGAACTGAAGCTTTCTTT.

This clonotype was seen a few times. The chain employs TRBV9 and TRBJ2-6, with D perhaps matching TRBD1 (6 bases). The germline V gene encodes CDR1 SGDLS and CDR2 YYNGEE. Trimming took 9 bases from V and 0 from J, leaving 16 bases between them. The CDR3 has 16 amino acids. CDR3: CATEVRGPSGANVLTF. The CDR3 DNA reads TGTGCCACTGAGGTCAGGGGTCCCTCTGGGGCCAACGTCCTGACTTTC.

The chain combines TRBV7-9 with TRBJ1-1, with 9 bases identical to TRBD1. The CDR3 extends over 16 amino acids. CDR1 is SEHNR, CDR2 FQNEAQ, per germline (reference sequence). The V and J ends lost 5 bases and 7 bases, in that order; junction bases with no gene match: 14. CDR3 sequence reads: CASSDPGQGIADEAFF. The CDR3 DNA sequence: TGTGCCAGCAGCGATCCGGGACAGGGAATAGCGGATGAAGCTTTCTTT. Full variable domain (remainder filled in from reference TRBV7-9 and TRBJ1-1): DTGVSQNPRHKITKRGQNVTFRCDPISEHNRLYWYRQTLGQGPEFLTYFQNEAQLEKSRLLSDRFSAERPKGSFSTLEIQRTEQGDSAMYLCASSDPGQGIADEAFFGQGTRLTVV.